The 29 T cell receptor beta chains presented below share a single source sample, sequenced in a study of shared clonotypes between healthy human individuals. The repertoire was sequenced with immunoSEQ multiplex PCR; TCRdb's copy has only in-frame clones and lacks some. The table has hundreds of thousands of clones, approximately 95% seen once; the top ten hold approximately 0.062%. Source material: naive CD4+ T cells sorted from blood. Documented subset: CD45RA+ positively selected. The receptors stem from a woman aged 25 to 39 in good health.

This clone appeared a few times. The V gene is TRBV7-9, the J gene TRBJ2-7, with 11 bases lining up with TRBD2. The junction had 2 bases not matched to a gene; V was cut back by 5 bases and J by 2 bases. CDR1 and CDR2 from the germline V gene are SEHNR and FQNEAQ (reference sequence). This CDR3 region has 14 residues. The CDR3 nucleotides are TGTGCCAGCAGCCCGACTAGCGGGACCTACGAGCAGTACTTC. Protein product: CASSPTSGTYEQYF.

The chain has TRBV6-5 and TRBJ2-7, with D uncertain. The CDR3 is made up of 13 amino acids. The germline V and J ends were trimmed by 3 bases and 2 bases, with 8 bases remaining between them. The germline V gene encodes CDR1 MNHEY and CDR2 SVGAGI. CDR3: CASSYGPAYEQYF. The CDR3, as DNA: TGTGCCAGCAGTTATGGACCTGCCTACGAGCAGTACTTC.

The rearrangement links TRBV5-6 to TRBJ1-5; D remains ambiguous. This CDR3 has 16 amino acids. V lost 4 bases to trimming and J lost 0 bases, with 14 bases between them. CDR1 is SGHDT, CDR2 YYEEEE, per germline. In nucleotides, the CDR3 is TGTGCCAGCAGCGGGCCGGCGAGGGATAGCAATCAGCCCCAGCATTTT. The encoded protein is CASSGPARDSNQPQHF.

This chain joins TRBV29-1 and TRBJ1-2; D is undetermined. V dropped 6 bases and J dropped 6 bases, with 2 bases sitting between them. This CDR3 has 8 residues. Looked up from germline, CDR1 is SQVTM and CDR2 is ANQGSEA. In nucleotides, the CDR3 is TGCAGCGTAAATGGCTACACCTTC. Protein sequence: CSVNGYTF.

CDR3 coding DNA: TGCGCCAGCAGCCAAGTTGTGTCTATTCTAGCCAAAAACATTCAGTACTTC. Residues: CASSQVVSILAKNIQYF. This sequence joins TRBV4-1 and TRBJ2-4; unclear D gene. The CDR3 is 17 amino acids. Deletions cut 1 base from V and 0 bases from J, with 13 bases between. Germline V lookup: CDR1 MGHRA, CDR2 YSYEKL.

The chain is built from TRBV6-5 and TRBJ2-2, with TRBD2 matching 7 bases. Germline CDR1 is MNHEY and CDR2 is SVGAGI. J gave up 6 bases and V 2 bases, and 0 bases lay outside the gene matches. The CDR3 sequence is 13 residues long. CDR3: CASSYGLAGELFF. The DNA for the CDR3 is TGTGCCAGCAGTTACGGACTAGCCGGGGAGCTGTTTTTT.

In its sample, this clone was seen once. This chain connects TRBV5-1 to TRBJ2-7; 8 bases fit TRBD1. The CDR3 is 14 residues long. Losses at the gene ends were 4 bases for V and 5 bases for J; bases not matched to a gene: 8. Germline V lookup: CDR1 SGHRS, CDR2 YFSETQ. CDR3 sequence: CASSTGQGWDEQYF. DNA of the CDR3: TGCGCCAGCAGCACCGGACAGGGTTGGGACGAGCAGTACTTC.

This chain joins TRBV7-9 and TRBJ1-1; 7 nucleotides align to TRBD1. Germline V gene sequence: CDR1 SEHNR, CDR2 FQNEAQ (reference sequence). The ends lost 5 bases at V and 9 bases at J; junction bases unmatched: 12. The CDR3 is made up of 14 amino acids. The CDR3 DNA follows: TGTGCCAGCAGCCCCCCTGGCTGGACAGGTAAAGCTTTCTTT. The encoded protein is CASSPPGWTGKAFF.

The chain joins TRBV28 to TRBJ1-1, with unresolved D. The CDR3 extends over 11 amino acids. Germline CDR1 MDHEN, CDR2 SYDVKM. V lost 7 bases, J lost 4 bases, and 7 bases lay in between. CDR3 residues: CASNWGTEAFF. In DNA, the CDR3 is TGTGCCAGCAATTGGGGCACTGAAGCTTTCTTT.

V and J are TRBV7-9 and TRBJ2-1; tentatively, D is TRBD1 or TRBD2 (7 bases each). Trimming pared 5 bases from V and 6 bases from J, leaving 20 bases between. The CDR3 contains 16 residues. Germline V gene data show CDR1 as SEHNR and CDR2 as FQNEAQ (reference sequence). CDR3 sequence reads: CASSRRGGGAVNEQFF. In DNA, the CDR3 is TGTGCCAGCAGCCGCCGGGGAGGGGGCGCGGTCAATGAGCAGTTCTTC.

The rearrangement uses TRBV7-3 and TRBJ2-1; D unclear. Germline V gene sequence: CDR1 SGHTA, CDR2 FQGTGA. This CDR3 has 14 amino acids. The V gene lost 4 bases and the J gene lost 7 bases, with 14 bases spanning the gap. CDR3 nucleotide sequence: TGTGCCAGCAGCTCCCGTACCTTAGCAAATGAGCAGTTCTTC. This encodes CASSSRTLANEQFF.

This clone was counted between two and nine times. The V and J genes are TRBV5-1 and TRBJ2-5; TRBD1 is a possible D gene (6 bases). The CDR3 consists of 14 residues. With 3 bases removed from V and 3 bases from J, the gap between germline ends came to 12 bases. The germline V gene encodes CDR1 SGHRS and CDR2 YFSETQ. The CDR3 loop reads CASSSGTPKETQYF. For the CDR3, the DNA is TGCGCCAGCAGCTCCGGGACACCAAAAGAGACCCAGTACTTC. Full variable domain (missing parts from reference TRBV5-1 and TRBJ2-5): KAGVTQTPRYLIKTRGQQVTLSCSPISGHRSVSWYQQTPGQGLQFLFEYFSETQRNKGNFPGRFSGRQFSNSRSEMNVSTLELGDSALYLCASSSGTPKETQYFGPGTRLLVL.

This clone was recorded once. The chain has TRBV15 and TRBJ1-4; perhaps TRBD1 as D (6 bases). CDR3 length: 14 residues. From germline, CDR1 is LNHNV and CDR2 YYDKDF (reference sequence). The V end lost 7 bases, the J end lost 1 base, and 10 bases lay between the germline ends. The DNA for the CDR3 is TGTGCCACCAACACAGGGTTAACTAATGAAAAACTGTTTTTT. Its protein product is CATNTGLTNEKLFF.

CDR3 nucleotides: TGTGCCAGCAGCCGAGGTGAATATAGCAATCAGCCCCAGCATTTT. Translating gives CASSRGEYSNQPQHF. The V and J genes are TRBV7-9 and TRBJ1-5; D is undetermined. From germline, CDR1 is SEHNR and CDR2 FQNEAQ (reference sequence). CDR3 length equals 15 residues. V lost 5 bases to trimming and J lost 0 bases, with 11 bases between them.

The J gene is TRBJ2-5, the V gene TRBV18; perhaps TRBD2 as D (5 bases). The germline V and J ends were trimmed by 3 bases and 1 base, with 21 bases remaining between them. Germline CDR1 is KGHSH and CDR2 is LQKENI. The CDR3 runs to 18 residues. DNA for the CDR3: TGTGCCAGCTCACCGACGGACTCCGGAGACTCTACCCAAGAGACCCAGTACTTC. It yields the protein CASSPTDSGDSTQETQYF.

This clone has only one observation. The V gene is TRBV19, the J gene TRBJ1-5; D unclear. This CDR3 region has 14 residues. Between the trimmed V and J ends, which lost 6 bases and 0 bases, there was a span of 9 bases. Germline V gene sequence: CDR1 LNHDA, CDR2 SQIVND (reference sequence). The CDR3 here is CASRRSVSNQPQHF. DNA of the CDR3: TGTGCCAGTAGGAGAAGCGTTAGCAATCAGCCCCAGCATTTT.

CDR3 loop: CASSTPYSTRTPYEQYF. The CDR3 region has the DNA TGTGCCAGCAGTACCCCGTATTCGACTAGAACCCCCTACGAGCAGTACTTC. The V gene is TRBV28, the J gene TRBJ2-7, with D possibly being TRBD2 (6 bases). Germline V CDR1 and CDR2: MDHEN, SYDVKM. V was trimmed by 5 bases and J by 2 bases, leaving 22 bases between them. CDR3 length: 17 amino acids.

This clone was detected only a few times. The V call is TRBV7-9, the J call TRBJ2-7, with D unclear. CDR3 size: 10 residues. Per the germline V gene, CDR1 is SEHNR and CDR2 is FQNEAQ (reference sequence). The ends were cut back, 0 bases at V and 11 bases at J, with 5 bases in the middle. The CDR3 nucleotides are TGTGCCAGCAGCTTAGCGCCAAAGTACTTC. Its protein is CASSLAPKYF.

The chain combines TRBV5-1 with TRBJ2-1; D possibly corresponds to TRBD2 (6 bases). The germline V gene has CDR1 SGHRS and CDR2 YFSETQ. V shed 0 bases and J shed 9 bases, with 10 bases lying between them. The CDR3 has 13 amino acids. Here the CDR3 DNA reads TGCGCCAGCAGCTTGGACCGGGGAGGTGAGCAGTTCTTC. It translates to CASSLDRGGEQFF.

The chain uses TRBV5-1 and TRBJ2-5; D is possibly TRBD2 (6 bases). The better agreement between TRBJ2-7 and the DNA end casts doubt on the J call. The CDR3 contains 14 residues. Germline CDR1 SGHRS, CDR2 YFSETQ. The CDR3 here is CASSPSVSSYEQYF. DNA for the CDR3: TGCGCCAGCAGCCCTAGCGTGAGCTCCTACGAGCAGTACTTC.

As regards this clone: Other DNA sequences of this sample code for an identical CDR3. This chain uses TRBV5-1 with TRBJ2-2; 7 bases agree with TRBD2. The trim removed 4 bases at V and 1 base at J, leaving 4 bases unmatched. The CDR3 runs 15 residues. Germline V CDR1 and CDR2: SGHRS, YFSETQ. CDR3 in DNA: TGCGCCAGCAGCCTGGGCGGGGGGAACACCGGGGAGCTGTTTTTT. The encoded protein is CASSLGGGNTGELFF.

Only one count was recorded for this clone. The chain uses TRBV5-4 and TRBJ1-1; D is undetermined. V shed 3 bases and J shed 3 bases, with 12 bases lying between them. The germline CDR1 and CDR2 sequences are SGHNT and YYREEE (reference sequence). The CDR3 has 14 amino acids. CDR3 nucleotide sequence: TGTGCCAGCAGCTCCCCAGGTGGATACACTGAAGCTTTCTTT. Protein product: CASSSPGGYTEAFF.

This rearrangement joins TRBV29-1 to TRBJ2-5; no clear D gene. V dropped 0 bases and J dropped 2 bases, with 10 bases sitting between them. The germline V gene has CDR1 SQVTM and CDR2 ANQGSEA. The CDR3 has 14 amino acids. This chain's CDR3 is CSVEDPVLQETQYF. In DNA, the CDR3 is TGCAGCGTTGAAGATCCAGTCCTACAAGAGACCCAGTACTTC.

The V and J genes are TRBV6-1 and TRBJ1-5; no clear D gene. Per germline, CDR1 MNHNS and CDR2 SASEGT. This CDR3 spans 13 amino acids. Trimming took off 2 bases at V and 4 bases at J, with 6 bases between the two ends. DNA for the CDR3: TGTGCCAGCAGTGAACGGGAGAATCAGCCCCAGCATTTT. It codes for CASSERENQPQHF.

This clone was seen a single time. This rearrangement joins TRBV28 to TRBJ2-1; 7 positions agree with TRBD2. V lost 5 bases and J lost 9; bases outside the gene matches: 13. The CDR3 is 15 amino acids. Germline loops: CDR1 MDHEN, CDR2 SYDVKM. Here the CDR3 reads CASSLGVGWGGEQFF. Written as DNA, the CDR3 is TGTGCCAGCAGTCTAGGCGTAGGCTGGGGGGGTGAGCAGTTCTTC.

This rearrangement joins TRBV5-4 to TRBJ2-5, with TRBD2 as a possible D gene (6 bases). Germline assignment: CDR1 SGHNT and CDR2 YYREEE (reference sequence). Trimming cost V 5 bases and J 5 bases, with 25 bases left between them. The CDR3 is 17 residues long. In DNA form, the CDR3 reads TGTGCCAGCAGGAGAACCGGGACTGTGGGTTTAAGTGAGACCCAGTACTTC. Amino acids: CASRRTGTVGLSETQYF.

The rearrangement links TRBV6-1 to TRBJ1-3; D not resolved. Germline loops: CDR1 MNHNS, CDR2 SASEGT. The CDR3 contains 10 residues. The V and J ends lost 8 bases and 5 bases respectively, with 4 bases between them. DNA for the CDR3: TGTGCCAGCGACCGAAACACCATATATTTT. Residues: CASDRNTIYF.

The rearrangement uses TRBV21-1 and TRBJ1-6. TRBV21-1 is classified as a pseudogene. This CDR3 region has 16 residues. CDR3 in DNA: TGTGCCAGCAGCTCCGGACGCCCCCAATATAATTCACCCCTCCACTTT. Residues: CASSSGRPQYNSPLHF.

This chain connects TRBV10-1 to TRBJ2-7, with D unresolved. CDR1 and CDR2 (germline): WNHNN, SYGVQD (reference sequence). The V end was cut by 0 bases, the J end by 2 bases, with 5 bases between. CDR3 length: 13 amino acids. The CDR3 is CASSESRTYEQYF. DNA for the CDR3: TGCGCCAGCAGTGAGTCCCGGACCTACGAGCAGTACTTC.